These 20 T cell receptor beta chains share one sample of origin, sequenced in a study of T-cell memory formation after mild COVID-19. From the 5' RACE reads, TCRdb called clonotypes with MiXCR, one entry per CDR3 protein. Of 200,000 to 300,000 distinct CDR3 sequences listed, 16% are singletons. The specimen sequenced was PBMCs or a T cell subset sorted from them (not recorded which). The source of these receptors is a man between 18 and 29 years old who had mild COVID-19 (a few samples of this study predate the infection). Cell type and time point are not known.

This clonotype appeared a few times. The chain couples TRBV5-5 to TRBJ2-1; TRBD2 matches at 12 bases. The trim removed 4 bases at V and 4 bases at J, leaving 6 bases unmatched. The CDR3 is 16 amino acids. From germline, CDR1 is SGHKS and CDR2 YYEKEE (reference sequence). CDR3 loop: CASSPRTSGAYNEQFF. In nucleotides, the CDR3 is TGTGCCAGCAGCCCGAGGACTAGCGGGGCATACAATGAGCAGTTCTTC.

This clonotype showed up just a few times. The chain couples TRBV2 to TRBJ2-3; D remains unclear. The CDR3 length is 15 residues. The V end lost 10 bases, the J end lost 2 bases, and 19 bases lay between the germline ends. The germline V gene has CDR1 SNHLY and CDR2 FYNNEI. The CDR3 DNA is TGTGCCACACACCTTGACGCCACCTACACAGATACGCAGTATTTT. Translation gives CATHLDATYTDTQYF.

The chain carries TRBV6-5 and TRBJ2-2; weak D call: TRBD2 (5 bases). V lost 2 bases and J 2 bases, leaving 9 bases between the germline ends. Germline V CDR1 and CDR2: MNHEY, SVGAGI. The CDR3 is 15 residues long. The CDR3 spells CASSYGGYNTGELFF. The CDR3 DNA follows: TGTGCCAGCAGTTACGGCGGGTATAACACCGGGGAGCTGTTTTTT.

This clonotype was recorded a few times. This sequence joins TRBV7-9 and TRBJ1-3, with D maybe TRBD1 (5 bases). The germline V and J ends were trimmed by 4 bases and 0 bases, with 19 bases remaining between them. There are 18 residues in the CDR3. The V gene's germline CDR1 is SEHNR and CDR2 FQNEAQ (reference sequence). The CDR3 is CASSSGQAVHFSGNTIYF. In nucleotides, the CDR3 is TGTGCCAGCAGCTCCGGACAAGCCGTCCATTTCTCTGGAAACACCATATATTTT. The whole variable domain, remainder taken from reference TRBV7-9 and TRBJ1-3, is DTGVSQNPRHKITKRGQNVTFRCDPISEHNRLYWYRQTLGQGPEFLTYFQNEAQLEKSRLLSDRFSAERPKGSFSTLEIQRTEQGDSAMYLCASSSGQAVHFSGNTIYFGEGSWLTVV.

The CDR3 sequence: CAISNSRDQETQYF. CDR3 bases: TGTGCCATCAGTAACTCCCGGGATCAAGAGACCCAGTACTTC. The chain links TRBV10-3 to TRBJ2-5; D may be TRBD2 (5 bases). V was shortened by 5 bases and J by 2 bases, with 12 bases between the two germline ends. The CDR3 sequence is 14 residues long. Germline CDR1 and CDR2: ENHRY and SYGVKD.

This clonotype was picked up a small number of times. The chain uses TRBV28 and TRBJ1-5, with 7 bases fitting TRBD1. Germline CDR1 MDHEN, CDR2 SYDVKM. After removal of 5 bases from V and 5 bases from J, the junction contained 9 bases not matched to a gene. This CDR3 is built from 15 residues. Here the CDR3 DNA reads TGTGCCAGCAGTGGCCCGGACAGGCTTTATCAGCCCCAGCATTTT. It codes for CASSGPDRLYQPQHF.

This clonotype was counted between two and nine times. The J gene is TRBJ2-7, the V gene TRBV6-2 or TRBV6-3; D is unresolved. V shed 7 bases and J shed 3 bases, with 7 bases lying between them. This CDR3 has 11 residues. The germline CDR1 and CDR2 sequences are MNHEY and SVGEGT. CDR3 sequence reads: CASTDGYEQYV. CDR3 nucleotides: TGTGCCAGCACGGACGGCTACGAGCAGTACGTC.

At least ten counts were recorded for this clonotype. V usage is TRBV5-1 and J usage is TRBJ2-4; 7 nucleotides line up with TRBD1. The V segment lost 4 bases and the J segment 0 bases; nucleotides outside the gene matches: 7. Germline lookup yields CDR1 SGHRS and CDR2 YFSETQ. This CDR3 spans 16 amino acids. CDR3 sequence reads: CASSERQGLAKNIQYF. DNA of the CDR3: TGCGCCAGCAGCGAGAGACAGGGCTTAGCCAAAAACATTCAGTACTTC.

The chain combines TRBV19 with TRBJ2-3, with D possibly being TRBD2 (5 bases). Trimming left V 7 bases short and J 6 bases short, with 14 bases between. The germline gives CDR1 LNHDA, CDR2 SQIVND (reference sequence). This CDR3 region has 13 residues. Here the CDR3 DNA reads TGTGCCAGTACCCCCGAGGGTGCGGATACGCAGTATTTT. Its protein product is CASTPEGADTQYF. The full variable domain, with the rest looked up from reference TRBV19 and TRBJ2-3, is DGGITQSPKYLFRKEGQNVTLSCEQNLNHDAMYWYRQDPGQGLRLIYYSQIVNDFQKGDIAEGYSVSREKKESFPLTVTSAQKNPTAFYLCASTPEGADTQYFGPGTRLTVL.

This chain uses TRBV9 with TRBJ1-2; D is undetermined. Trimming stripped 4 bases from V and 2 bases from J, with 9 bases between. Germline V gene data show CDR1 as SGDLS and CDR2 as YYNGEE. The CDR3 loop spans 13 amino acids. CDR3 loop: CASSPSSNYGYTF. The CDR3 DNA is TGTGCCAGCAGCCCTAGCTCCAACTATGGCTACACCTTC.

The genes are TRBV6-6 and TRBJ2-2; D is uncertain. Germline CDR1 and CDR2: MNHNY and SVGAGI (reference sequence). The CDR3 is 15 amino acids. Trimming cost V 0 bases and J 5 bases, with 10 bases left between them. CDR3: CASSYSNARTGELFF. As DNA, the CDR3 is TGTGCCAGCAGTTACTCGAATGCGAGGACCGGGGAGCTGTTTTTT.

This clonotype occurred a few times. This chain connects TRBV7-2 to TRBJ2-3, with 9 bases aligning to TRBD2. The V and J ends lost 1 base and 2 bases, in that order; junction bases with no gene match: 7. In germline, CDR1 is SGHTA, CDR2 FQGNSA. The CDR3 covers 17 residues. The CDR3 spells CASSLEPASGDTDTQYF. The CDR3 DNA is TGTGCCAGCAGCTTAGAGCCGGCTAGCGGGGACACAGATACGCAGTATTTT.

The chain carries TRBV28 and TRBJ2-5; D is undetermined. CDR1 and CDR2 (germline): MDHEN, SYDVKM. CDR3 length: 13 amino acids. V shed 5 bases and J shed 7 bases, with 14 bases lying between them. Here the CDR3 reads CASSLPRFRTQYF. The CDR3 region has the DNA TGTGCCAGCAGTCTACCTAGATTTAGGACCCAGTACTTC.

This clonotype was seen repeatedly, ten times or more. V gene TRBV20-1 combines with J gene TRBJ2-4; D is undetermined. The CDR3 consists of 13 residues. Germline values: CDR1 DFQATT, CDR2 SNEGSKA (reference sequence). Trimming stripped 3 bases from V and 0 bases from J, with 6 bases between. In DNA, the CDR3 is TGCAGTGCTAGTGACCTAGCCAAAAACATTCAGTACTTC. As protein: CSASDLAKNIQYF.

The V gene is TRBV7-4, the J gene TRBJ1-4; no firm D call. Germline CDR1 SGHVT, CDR2 SQSDAQ. This CDR3 spans 12 amino acids. V was shortened by 1 base and J by 8 bases, with 5 bases between the two germline ends. Here the CDR3 DNA reads TGTGCCAGCAGCTTAGGGGGAGAAAAACTGTTTTTT. Its protein product is CASSLGGEKLFF.

This rearrangement joins TRBV6-4 to TRBJ2-1, with 9 bases lining up with TRBD2. Germline V gene data show CDR1 as MRHNA and CDR2 as SNTAGT. V gave up 0 bases and J gave up 7 bases; unmatched junction bases: 4. CDR3 length: 15 amino acids. The CDR3 is CASSDSAGGNNEQFF. The CDR3 DNA follows: TGTGCCAGCAGTGACTCGGCGGGGGGGAATAATGAGCAGTTCTTC.

CDR3 sequence reads: CSASLGLHATQYF. Written as DNA, the CDR3 is TGCAGTGCTAGTCTGGGGCTTCATGCGACCCAGTACTTC. The chain carries TRBV20-1 and TRBJ2-5, with D possibly being TRBD1 (5 bases). Trimming shortened V by 3 bases and J by 7 bases, and 15 bases separated the two germline ends. The V gene's germline CDR1 is DFQATT and CDR2 SNEGSKA (reference sequence). This CDR3 spans 13 amino acids.

The rearrangement links TRBV27 to TRBJ1-2; D is unresolved. Looked up from germline, CDR1 is MNHEY and CDR2 is SMNVEV (reference sequence). The CDR3 sequence is 13 residues long. V lost 5 bases and J 6 bases, leaving 13 bases between the germline ends. The chain's CDR3 is CASSLRHGDGYTF. DNA of the CDR3: TGTGCCAGCAGTCTCCGACATGGAGATGGCTACACCTTC.

The rearrangement uses TRBV13 and TRBJ2-1; TRBD2 might be the D (6 bases). The CDR3 is 15 amino acids. Looked up from germline, CDR1 is PRHDT and CDR2 is FYEKMQ (reference sequence). Trimming pared 7 bases from V and 0 bases from J, leaving 13 bases between. The CDR3 loop reads CASTQEGSSYNEQFF. The CDR3 coding sequence is TGTGCCAGCACCCAGGAGGGGAGCTCCTACAATGAGCAGTTCTTC.

In this sample, this clonotype turned up many times. The genes are TRBV5-1 and TRBJ2-3, with TRBD2 identical over 9 bases. The germline V gene encodes CDR1 SGHRS and CDR2 YFSETQ. The length of the CDR3 is 15 residues. With V trimmed by 4 bases and J by 2 bases, 5 bases remained unmatched. CDR3 DNA: TGCGCCAGCAGCCTCCTAGCGGGGCCCACAGATACGCAGTATTTT. This translates into CASSLLAGPTDTQYF.